A single sample is the source of the 3 T cell receptor beta chains below, sequenced in a study of blood T cell repertoires in COVID-19. The data were produced by immunoSEQ multiplex PCR, yet TCRdb's version contains in-frame clones alone and is incomplete. The sample lists roughly 220,000 clones, roughly 84% occurring once. Material: peripheral blood. The receptor set was obtained from a man younger than 40 with active or convalescent COVID-19.

This clone was found a few times. This chain connects TRBV15 to TRBJ1-2; a possible D gene is TRBD1 (6 bases). V lost 2 bases to trimming and J lost 7 bases, with 14 bases between them. The CDR3 runs to 14 residues. Germline loops: CDR1 LNHNV, CDR2 YYDKDF (reference sequence). In nucleotides, the CDR3 is TGTGCCACCAGCAGAAGGCAGGGGTATGGTGGCTACACCTTC. Translated, it gives CATSRRQGYGGYTF.

The rearrangement joins TRBV15 to TRBJ1-2, with D hard to call. This CDR3 has 15 residues. The germline V gene encodes CDR1 LNHNV and CDR2 YYDKDF (reference sequence). V gave up 0 bases and J gave up 2 bases, with 10 bases separating them. CDR3 bases: TGTGCCACCAGCAGAGACTTGGGCCCCAACTATGGCTACACCTTC. Encoded protein: CATSRDLGPNYGYTF. Filled out from reference TRBV15 and TRBJ1-2, the complete variable domain reads DAMVIQNPRYQVTQFGKPVTLSCSQTLNHNVMYWYQQKSSQAPKLLFHYYDKDFNNEADTPDNFQSRRPNTSFCFLDIRSPGLGDTAMYLCATSRDLGPNYGYTFGSGTRLTVV.

This sequence joins TRBV19 and TRBJ2-2; a possible D gene is TRBD1 (6 bases). CDR3 length: 17 amino acids. The germline V gene encodes CDR1 LNHDA and CDR2 SQIVND (reference sequence). Trimming shortened V by 5 bases and J by 6 bases, and 22 bases separated the two germline ends. The CDR3: CASSQGKAGVRAGELFF. The CDR3, as DNA: TGTGCCAGTAGTCAGGGGAAGGCAGGGGTGCGGGCCGGGGAGCTGTTTTTT.